This TCR beta chain was documented in a study of blood T cell repertoires in COVID-19. This clone has just a few counts. TCRdb keeps only in-frame clones here, not all; method: immunoSEQ multiplex PCR. The sample holds approximately 210,000 clones; 80% to 90% are singletons and the top ten take less than 6.5%. The length of the CDR3 is 15 residues. The germline V gene has CDR1 MNHEY and CDR2 SVGAGI. V was clipped by 7 bases and J by 4 bases, with 17 bases between them. The sample comprised peripheral blood. J is TRBJ1-3 and V is TRBV6-5; D perhaps matches TRBD1 (6 bases). The TCR sequence derives from a woman in her 70s with active or convalescent COVID-19. The CDR3 DNA sequence: TGTGCCAGCAAGGGACTACAGGGCCTCGGAAACACCATATATTTT. This sequence encodes CASKGLQGLGNTIYF.